This T cell receptor beta chain is drawn from a study of T-cell reconstitution after alpha-beta-depleted transplantation in children. Whole-study findings and limits: Diversity of TCRbeta at day 60 was high in some patients, arising from surviving recipient T cells and thymic progenitors. T-cell counts and diversity at one year following transplant were attributed mainly to newly produced T cells. Where alpha-beta T cells came from about two months after transplant was reportedly several hundred expanded graft clones.

Losses at the gene ends were 3 bases for V and 1 base for J; bases not matched to a gene: 7. CDR1 is GTSNPN, CDR2 SVGIG, per germline (reference sequence). The CDR3 extends over 17 amino acids. A library of TCRbeta sequences, prepared with unique molecular identifiers, was generated. One entry per CDR3 protein, called by TCRdb with MiXCR from the PCR reads. The sample has about 260,000 distinct CDR3 sequences, more than 9% seen once. Regarding this clonotype: The antigen remains undetermined.

This specimen was peripheral blood, taken 180 days after TCRalphabeta/CD19-depleted stem cell transplant. J is TRBJ2-6 and V is TRBV30, with 9 bases that match TRBD1. This receptor was identified in a male patient between 2 and 10 years old who had a stem cell transplant for chronic granulomatous disease, so the T cells may come from the graft donor. The CDR3 sequence is CAWSRDRESSGANVLTF. The CDR3 DNA reads as TGTGCCTGGAGCCGGGACAGGGAAAGTTCTGGGGCCAACGTCCTGACTTTC.